This T cell receptor beta chain was observed in a study of blood T cell repertoires in COVID-19. Study summary: Italy, Spain and the United States were the sources of the convalescent and acute COVID-19 samples. In each case, the material was cDNA or gDNA derived from T cells, B-cell-depleted T cells, or PBMCs.

CDR1 and CDR2 from the germline V gene are LNHDA and SQIVND (reference sequence). This CDR3 comprises 14 residues. J lost 5 bases, V lost 8 bases, and 8 bases had no gene match. This clone was found once. As handled by the study authors: How many nucleated cells were present was estimated from reference gene primer amplification. TCRdb keeps only in-frame clones here, not all; method: immunoSEQ multiplex PCR. The V and J calls and clone size are taken from that table; D and trimming were inferred from the DNA. Here the sample spans approximately 94,000 clones, around 83% being singletons. Material: peripheral blood. This receptor was obtained from a man between 60 and 75 years old with acute or convalescent COVID-19. J is TRBJ1-2 and V is TRBV19; TRBD1 matches 10 bases. In DNA form, the CDR3 reads TGTGCCAGTGCCCGGGACAGGGGAGATTATGGCTACACCTTC. Protein sequence: CASARDRGDYGYTF. The variable domain in full, with the rest retrieved from reference TRBV19 and TRBJ1-2, is DGGITQSPKYLFRKEGQNVTLSCEQNLNHDAMYWYRQDPGQGLRLIYYSQIVNDFQKGDIAEGYSVSREKKESFPLTVTSAQKNPTAFYLCASARDRGDYGYTFGSGTRLTVV.